These 9 T cell receptor beta chains were all obtained from the same sample, sequenced in a study of control samples from healthy donors and cancer patients. Sequencing was performed with immunoSEQ multiplex PCR; in TCRdb, only in-frame clones are kept and a portion is missing. Among about 160,000 clones listed, nearly 96% were seen once. Sequenced: blood. Receptor source: a woman aged 25 to 39 in good health.

This chain links TRBV11-3 with TRBJ2-5; D is undetermined. The germline V gene encodes CDR1 SGHNT and CDR2 YENEEA. The CDR3 runs to 13 residues. V dropped 5 bases and J dropped 4 bases, with 11 bases sitting between them. The CDR3 region has the DNA TGTGCCAGCAGCCCCGGGTGGGCAGAGACCCAGTACTTC. It is translated as CASSPGWAETQYF.

V is TRBV10-3 and J is TRBJ1-1, with D possibly matching TRBD1 (6 bases). Between the trimmed V and J ends, which lost 3 bases and 8 bases, there was a span of 13 bases. The CDR3 consists of 13 residues. CDR1 and CDR2 (germline): ENHRY, SYGVKD. CDR3 in DNA: TGTGCCATCAGTGAAGGGGGAGGGCGAGAAGCTTTCTTT. Protein product: CAISEGGGREAFF.

The CDR3 nucleotides are TGTGCCAGCACGCCCGGACTTAGCAATCAGCCCCAGCATTTT. Amino acids: CASTPGLSNQPQHF. The chain has TRBV2 and TRBJ1-5; D ambiguous. This CDR3 is built from 14 residues. CDR1 and CDR2 from the germline V gene are SNHLY and FYNNEI. With 7 bases removed from V and 0 bases from J, the gap between germline ends came to 10 bases.

The V gene is TRBV6-6, the J gene TRBJ2-7; D gene ambiguous. Per the germline V gene, CDR1 is MNHNY and CDR2 is SVGAGI (reference sequence). The V and J ends lost 6 bases and 2 bases respectively, with 14 bases between them. The CDR3 sequence is 14 residues long. The CDR3 DNA reads as TGTGCCAGCAGGCCGACTGCTCCCCCCTACGAGCAGTACTTC. Its protein product is CASRPTAPPYEQYF.

The V call is TRBV10-3, the J call TRBJ1-6; D uncertain. The germline V gene encodes CDR1 ENHRY and CDR2 SYGVKD. V dropped 4 bases and J dropped 9 bases, with 13 bases sitting between them. The CDR3 sequence is 14 residues long. The CDR3 loop reads CAISVKGSGSPLHF. The CDR3 DNA reads TGTGCCATCAGTGTAAAGGGATCTGGTTCACCCCTCCACTTT.

The chain's CDR3 is CASSEDRVYQPQHF. In DNA form, the CDR3 reads TGCGCCAGCAGTGAGGACAGGGTGTATCAGCCCCAGCATTTT. The rearrangement joins TRBV10-1 to TRBJ1-5; 7 bases match TRBD1. V was pared by 2 bases and J by 5 bases, with 3 bases of the junction left unmatched. Germline CDR1 and CDR2: WNHNN and SYGVQD (reference sequence). This CDR3 comprises 14 residues.

This chain joins TRBV24-1 and TRBJ2-3; 12 bases fit TRBD2. The CDR3 runs to 17 residues. The trim removed 4 bases at V and 2 bases at J, leaving 6 bases unmatched. Germline assignment: CDR1 KGHDR and CDR2 SFDVKD. The CDR3 DNA sequence: TGTGCCACCAGTGACCCACTAGCGGGGGGACACACAGATACGCAGTATTTT. The encoded protein is CATSDPLAGGHTDTQYF.

The V call is TRBV29-1, the J call TRBJ2-1; a possible D gene is TRBD2 (6 bases). V shed 7 bases and J shed 5 bases, with 15 bases lying between them. This CDR3 has 13 amino acids. Germline CDR1 SQVTM, CDR2 ANQGSEA. The CDR3 here is CSAAGRSHNEQFF. CDR3 in DNA: TGCAGCGCCGCGGGGCGATCCCACAATGAGCAGTTCTTC.

The V and J genes are TRBV6-5 and TRBJ2-3; 7 bases are a match to TRBD2. The junction had 5 bases not matched to a gene; V was cut back by 11 bases and J by 0 bases. CDR3 length: 13 amino acids. The germline gives CDR1 MNHEY, CDR2 SVGAGI. The CDR3 bases are TGTGCCGAAGAGCGGGGTAGCACAGATACGCAGTATTTT. Translated, it gives CAEERGSTDTQYF.